This T cell receptor (beta chain) was profiled in a study of blood T cell repertoires in COVID-19. Participant ages covered about 18 to 89 years across 24 US areas. Cohorts were assigned according to the clinical history that participants reported. Original data processing: Using reference gene primer amplification, nucleated cell counts were estimated. Only in-frame clones appear in the TCRdb table, and some are missing; sequencing was by immunoSEQ multiplex PCR. The DNA was the basis for D and trimming; V, J and clone size are from that table. The sample has over 350,000 clones, 85% to 90% seen once. In germline, CDR1 is PRHDT, CDR2 FYEKMQ (reference sequence). J lost 10 bases, V lost 9 bases, and 2 bases had no gene match. The CDR3 has 12 amino acids.

The V call is TRBV13, the J call TRBJ1-6; 11 nucleotides line up with TRBD1. Sequencing used PBMCs or T cells enriched from blood (not recorded which). This clonotype was sampled from a woman aged 50 to 60 who had recovered from COVID-19. The CDR3 reads CASRDRGSPLHF. CDR3 bases: TGTGCCAGTCGGGACAGGGGGTCACCCCTCCACTTT.